This is a list of T cell receptor beta chains from one sample in a study of blood T cell repertoires in COVID-19. This table comes from immunoSEQ multiplex PCR, and its TCRdb copy is limited to in-frame clones, with some not included. The sample yields roughly 42,000 clones, 90% seen once. The source material was peripheral blood. These receptors all stem from a man between 50 and 59 years old with active COVID-19. Each CDR3 is given with its conserved first and last residue. The order of the fields is V gene, D gene, J gene, clone size, CDR3 protein, CDR3 DNA. The D gene is left open where the match is weak. Size values are once, few and many counts, or a class for expanded clones, and some rows have none.

>TRBV13|TRBD1|TRBJ2-4|-
CASSRRGGDPAKNIQYF
TGTGCCAGCAGCCGTAGAGGGGGCGATCCAGCCAAAAACATTCAGTACTTC
>TRBV18|TRBD2|TRBJ2-7|-
CASSPRSPQRGGVYEQYF
TGTGCCAGCTCACCACGATCCCCCCAGCGGGGGGGCGTCTACGAGCAGTACTTC
>TRBV25-1|-|TRBJ2-6|-
CASSYSGANVLTF
TGTGCCAGCAGTTACTCTGGGGCCAACGTCCTGACTTTC
>TRBV5-4|TRBD2|TRBJ2-3|-
CASSRLAGGLTDTQYF
TGTGCCAGCAGCAGACTAGCGGGGGGTTTGACAGATACGCAGTATTTT
>TRBV28|-|TRBJ2-7|-
CASSLDFGSEQYF
TGTGCCAGCAGTTTGGATTTCGGGAGCGAGCAGTACTTC
>TRBV29-1|TRBD2|TRBJ2-5|-
CSVEDRGSGGKETQYF
TGCAGCGTTGAAGATCGGGGTAGCGGGGGGAAAGAGACCCAGTACTTC
>TRBV7-2|TRBD2|TRBJ2-1|-
CASSLGVLAGFEQFF
TGTGCCAGCAGCTTAGGGGTACTAGCGGGGTTTGAGCAGTTCTTC
>TRBV5-1|-|TRBJ2-2|-
CASSLVQGGTGELFF
TGCGCCAGCAGCTTGGTCCAGGGCGGCACCGGGGAGCTGTTTTTT
>TRBV27|-|TRBJ2-7|-
CASSLTALSYEQYF
TGTGCCAGCAGTTTAACAGCTCTCTCCTACGAGCAGTACTTC
>TRBV19|TRBD1|TRBJ1-3|-
CASRNGGQGTGNTIYF
TGTGCCAGTCGCAACGGGGGACAGGGGACTGGAAACACCATATATTTT
>TRBV2|TRBD1|TRBJ2-7|-
CASRDRGYEQYF
TGTGCCAGCAGGGACAGGGGATACGAGCAGTACTTC
>TRBV5-5|-|TRBJ2-5|once
CASSQTRSGETQYF
TGTGCCAGCAGCCAGACGCGATCGGGAGAGACCCAGTACTTC
>TRBV7-3|TRBD1|TRBJ2-2|-
CASSLSPPRTGGTGELFF
TGTGCCAGCAGCTTAAGCCCCCCTCGGACAGGGGGCACCGGGGAGCTGTTTTTT
>TRBV29-1|TRBD1|TRBJ1-2|few
CSGGQAGYGYTF
TGCAGCGGGGGACAGGCAGGCTATGGCTACACCTTC
>TRBV19|TRBD1|TRBJ1-1|-
CASEPGQGSAEAFF
TGTGCCAGTGAACCGGGACAGGGAAGCGCTGAAGCTTTCTTT
>TRBV24-1|TRBD1|TRBJ1-3|once
CATPRTGSSGNTIYF
TGTGCCACCCCCCGGACAGGGAGCTCTGGAAACACCATATATTTT
>TRBV7-3|-|TRBJ2-1|-
CASSLLIDNEQFF
TGTGCCAGCAGCTTATTAATAGACAATGAGCAGTTCTTC
>TRBV7-8|-|TRBJ1-4|-
CASSLIGGGRAEKLFF
TGTGCCAGCAGCTTAATTGGGGGCGGCCGGGCGGAAAAACTGTTTTTT
>TRBV2|TRBD1|TRBJ2-7|-
CASSQGAGTGGNEQYF
TGTGCCAGCAGCCAAGGAGCCGGGACAGGGGGCAACGAGCAGTACTTC
>TRBV5-8|TRBD2|TRBJ2-3|-
CASSLRLAGGNTQYF
TGTGCCAGCAGCTTGCGACTAGCGGGGGGAAATACGCAGTATTTT
>TRBV6-6|-|TRBJ1-1|-
CASSYSKSETEAFF
TGTGCCAGCAGTTACTCGAAGTCGGAGACTGAAGCTTTCTTT
>TRBV2|-|TRBJ1-3|once
CASSTGSAGNTIYF
TGTGCCAGCTCGACAGGCAGTGCTGGAAACACCATATATTTT
>TRBV28|TRBD1|TRBJ1-2|-
CASSSGTGGYGYTF
TGTGCCAGCAGTAGTGGGACAGGGGGATATGGCTACACCTTC
>TRBV4-2|TRBD2|TRBJ2-3|-
CASSPGLADTDTQYF
TGTGCCAGCAGCCCGGGACTAGCGGACACAGATACGCAGTATTTT
>TRBV28|TRBD1|TRBJ1-2|-
CASRLKSDRVGYTF
TGTGCCAGCAGGCTGAAAAGTGACAGGGTCGGCTACACCTTC
>TRBV10-3|-|TRBJ1-1|-
CAISESWQGNTEAFF
TGTGCCATCAGTGAGTCGTGGCAGGGTAACACTGAAGCTTTCTTT
>TRBV7-2|TRBD1|TRBJ2-7|-
CASSLATGSSYEQYF
TGTGCCAGCAGCTTAGCGACAGGGAGCTCCTACGAGCAGTACTTC
>TRBV6-5|TRBD2|TRBJ2-7|-
CASSSSSAGRVEQYF
TGTGCCAGCAGTTCCTCCTCAGCGGGACGAGTAGAGCAGTACTTC
>TRBV9|TRBD2|TRBJ2-2|-
CASSPYGGGTNTGELFF
TGTGCCAGCAGCCCCTATGGGGGGGGAACGAACACCGGGGAGCTGTTTTTT
>TRBV6-6|TRBD1|TRBJ1-2|-
CASRGGTGENYGYTF
TGTGCCAGCAGAGGCGGGACAGGGGAAAACTATGGCTACACCTTC
>TRBV24-1|TRBD1|TRBJ1-6|once
CATSRDSTSPLHF
TGTGCCACCAGTCGGGACAGCACGTCGCCCCTCCACTTT
>TRBV5-1|TRBD1|TRBJ2-3|-
CASSLAGQGAPDTQYF
TGCGCCAGCAGCTTGGCGGGACAGGGGGCCCCAGATACGCAGTATTTT
>TRBV2|TRBD2|TRBJ2-1|-
CASSSSVRASGGPSSYNEQFF
TGTGCCAGCAGTTCCTCCGTTCGGGCTAGCGGCGGCCCGAGCTCCTACAATGAGCAGTTCTTC
>TRBV5-6|-|TRBJ2-2|-
CASTHDPGGRRPGELFF
TGTGCCAGTACTCACGATCCAGGGGGGAGGCGGCCCGGGGAGCTGTTTTTT
>TRBV6-4|-|TRBJ2-3|-
CASSEGSGGTDTQYF
TGTGCCAGCAGTGAGGGCTCGGGGGGCACAGATACGCAGTATTTT
>TRBV19|-|TRBJ1-1|-
CASRKKQGRLAFF
TGTGCCAGTAGGAAAAAACAGGGACGGTTAGCTTTCTTT
>TRBV18|TRBD1|TRBJ2-2|-
CASSPGQERTGELFF
TGTGCCAGCTCACCGGGACAGGAACGCACCGGGGAGCTGTTTTTT
>TRBV25-1|TRBD1|TRBJ1-4|-
CASSESGTGSEKLFF
TGTGCCAGCAGTGAATCCGGGACAGGGAGTGAAAAACTGTTTTTT
>TRBV28|TRBD1|TRBJ1-4|-
CASSLQGAGNEKLFF
TGTGCCAGCTCCTTGCAGGGGGCAGGTAATGAAAAACTGTTTTTT
>TRBV3-1/TRBV3-2|TRBD1|TRBJ2-2|-
CASSPGTARAFNTGELFF
TGTGCCAGCAGCCCTGGGACAGCTAGGGCGTTTAACACCGGGGAGCTGTTTTTT
>TRBV5-4|-|TRBJ1-1|medium-sized
CASSYKQYTNTEAFF
TGTGCCAGCAGCTACAAACAGTATACCAACACTGAAGCTTTCTTT
>TRBV15|-|TRBJ1-2|once
CATSRDLAGGYDYGYTF
TGTGCCACCAGCAGAGATCTTGCCGGGGGGTATGACTATGGCTACACCTTC
>TRBV7-6|-|TRBJ1-1|once
CASSQTGGDTEAFF
TGTGCCAGCAGCCAGACGGGGGGGGACACTGAAGCTTTCTTT